Sequencing of this T cell receptor beta chain was carried out in a study of CD8 T cells in Susac syndrome. The authors reverse transcribed roughly 0.5 to 1 ug RNA with random hexamers. TCRdb ran MiXCR on the immunoSEQ multiplex PCR reads and lists one entry per CDR3 protein. The sample contains around 280,000 distinct CDR3 sequences, 92% of which appear only once. Germline-derived CDR1 and CDR2 are DFQATT and SNEGSKA (reference sequence). The CDR3 has 11 amino acids. The V segment lost 7 bases and the J segment 3 bases; nucleotides outside the gene matches: 0. The sample taken for sequencing was CD4+ T cells from PBMCs. The TCR sequence derives from a human donor with multiple sclerosis. The chain employs TRBV20-1 and TRBJ1-1, with 9 nucleotides matching TRBD1. CDR3 sequence reads: CSGTGDTEAFF. The CDR3 DNA is TGCAGTGGGACAGGGGACACTGAAGCTTTCTTT.